This T cell receptor (beta chain) was obtained from a study of blood T cell repertoires in COVID-19. Study context: Spain, Italy and the United States supplied samples that represented acute and convalescent COVID-19. T cells, B-cell-depleted T cells, or PBMCs supplied cDNA or gDNA.

CDR3 length: 13 amino acids. Trimming left V 4 bases short and J 8 bases short, with 12 bases between. Germline loops: CDR1 SNHLY, CDR2 FYNNEI. In the study's own analysis: Nucleated cell counts were estimated from reference gene primer amplification. Generated by immunoSEQ multiplex PCR, the TCRdb table keeps only in-frame clones and is missing some. The D gene and trimming were derived from the DNA, and the V and J assignments and clone size from that table. The repertoire holds 170,000 or so clones, around 86% seen once, with 2.7% in the top ten. The receptor was derived from a man in his forties or fifties with active or convalescent COVID-19. The chain is built from TRBV2 and TRBJ2-1, with a tentative D call TRBD2 (6 bases). Sequencing was done on a sample of peripheral blood. The CDR3 spells CASSAGEDHEQFF. CDR3 DNA: TGTGCCAGCAGTGCCGGGGAGGACCATGAGCAGTTCTTC.